The rows below give T cell receptor beta chains drawn from one sample of a study of OX40 agonist ivuxolimab in advanced cancers. Data came from immunoSEQ multiplex PCR; TCRdb stores just in-frame clones and leaves some out. The data contain approximately 21,000 clones, around 82% of them singletons. The sequences come from CD4+ or CD8+ T cells sorted from blood, collected in a trial of the OX40 agonist ivuxolimab. The receptors come from an adult with an advanced solid tumor such as melanoma, head and neck, liver or kidney cancer. CDR3s include the opening cysteine and the closing phenylalanine or tryptophan. A D gene is named only where the DNA matches it firmly.

>TRBJ1-1|.|TRBV7-2
TGTGCCAGCAGCTTAGCACACTACACTGAAGCTTTCTTT
CASSLAHYTEAFF
>TRBJ2-5|.|TRBV7-9
TGTGCCAGCAGCTCACTCCTAACCAAAGAGACCCAGTACTTC
CASSSLLTKETQYF
>TRBJ2-1|.|TRBV28
TGTGCCAGCCAGATGACAGCCTCCTACAATGAGCAGTTCTTC
CASQMTASYNEQFF
>TRBJ1-1|.|TRBV9
TGTGCCAGCAGCGGGGGTGTCGGCCTGGGGACTGAAGCTTTCTTT
CASSGGVGLGTEAFF
>TRBJ2-3|.|TRBV19
TGTGCCAGTAGTATGGTGCAGGCCTTGGGCACAGATACGCAGTATTTT
CASSMVQALGTDTQYF
>TRBJ2-7|TRBD2|TRBV5-6
TGTGCCAGCAGCTTGGCGACTAGCGGGCTACCCTACGAGCAGTACTTC
CASSLATSGLPYEQYF
>TRBJ2-1|.|TRBV7-9
TGTGCCAGCAGCCCAACTGGGGCCGAGCAGTTCTTC
CASSPTGAEQFF
>TRBJ1-5|.|TRBV19
TGTGCCAGTAGTATCATGGGGAATCAGCCCCAGCATTTT
CASSIMGNQPQHF
>TRBJ2-2|TRBD1|TRBV28
TGTGCCAGCAGAATACAGGGGGCGAGTATTCGAGGCGCGAACACCGGGGAGCTGTTTTTT
CASRIQGASIRGANTGELFF
>TRBJ1-2|.|TRBV5-4
TGTGCCAGCAGCTTGTTGGGCACTTCAAGCGGCTATGGCTACACCTTC
CASSLLGTSSGYGYTF
>TRBJ1-6|TRBD1|TRBV6-1
TGTGCCAGCAAAGCAGGGGGCGGAGGTAATTCACCCCTCCACTTT
CASKAGGGGNSPLHF
>TRBJ2-5|.|TRBV21-1
.
CASSWGQGAVRETQYF
>TRBJ1-2|.|TRBV6-6
TGTGCCAGCAGTGCCCTTTTACAGGTCTACTATGGCTACACCTTC
CASSALLQVYYGYTF
>TRBJ1-2|.|TRBV28
TGTGCCAGCAGTACCAACGCGATCGGCTACACCTTC
CASSTNAIGYTF
>TRBJ2-5|.|TRBV11-3
TGTGCCAGCAGCTTAGGGGCCGGGCAAGAGACCCAGTACTTC
CASSLGAGQETQYF
>TRBJ2-4|TRBD2|TRBV28
TGTGCCAGCAGTTTTGAACTAGCGGGAGCTGGGGCCAAAAACATTCAGTACTTC
CASSFELAGAGAKNIQYF